These T cell receptor beta chains were read from a single sample in a study of shared clonotypes between healthy human individuals. TCRdb keeps only in-frame clones here, not all; method: immunoSEQ multiplex PCR. The table includes some 1.5 million clones, 95% to 99% detected once. Sequences were obtained from naive CD4+ T cells sorted from blood. The receptors come from a young man in good health. Each CDR3 is given with its conserved first and last residue. A D gene is named only where the DNA matches it firmly.

d_call | j_call | v_call | cdr3_aa
NA | TRBJ1-1 | TRBV19 | CASSIDQFDTEAFF
TRBD2 | TRBJ2-3 | TRBV10-2 | CASRGLAGDGSLVTDTQYF
NA | TRBJ1-1 | TRBV18 | CASSPPPGRADTEAFF
NA | TRBJ2-5 | TRBV28 | CASSWDRGETQYF
NA | TRBJ1-2 | TRBV7-8 | CASSLGQRYGYTF
NA | TRBJ1-2 | TRBV5-6 | CASSFTNPGAYYGYTF
NA | TRBJ2-2 | TRBV2 | CASIGQVAGELFF
TRBD1 | TRBJ2-7 | TRBV5-1 | CASSLGTGKPYEQYF
NA | TRBJ1-4 | TRBV5-8 | CASSDGSNEKLFF
TRBD2 | TRBJ2-7 | TRBV2 | CASSWTSVSSYEQYF
TRBD1 | TRBJ2-7 | TRBV19 | CASSIFGDRNYEQYF
TRBD1 | TRBJ2-7 | TRBV10-1 | CASSEGTGVRQYF
NA | TRBJ2-7 | TRBV2 | CASRARDGYYEQYF
NA | TRBJ1-1 | TRBV29-1 | CSVETLWGNTEAFF
NA | TRBJ2-2 | TRBV9 | CASSVDFGELFF
NA | TRBJ2-5 | TRBV7-9 | CASSFGGAETQYF
TRBD2 | TRBJ2-4 | TRBV18 | CASSSISGRLAKNIQYF
NA | TRBJ2-6 | TRBV30 | CAWSPQANVLTF
NA | TRBJ2-2 | TRBV5-4 | CASSVGSIGTGELFF
NA | TRBJ1-2 | TRBV27 | CASSFTWESNYGYTF
NA | TRBJ1-1 | TRBV19 | CASSIFGTSYTEAFF
NA | TRBJ2-7 | TRBV5-1 | CASSFLTGTNHEQYF
NA | TRBJ2-7 | TRBV7-2 | CASSRTVSYEQYF
NA | TRBJ2-5 | TRBV11-2 | CASSFEGKYQETQYF
NA | TRBJ2-7 | TRBV5-1 | CASSSGAQGDEQYF
TRBD2 | TRBJ2-3 | TRBV10-3 | CATSRLAEPTDTQYF
NA | TRBJ2-7 | TRBV9 | CASSPHPLYEQYF
TRBD2 | TRBJ2-3 | TRBV19 | CASSIGLATDTQYF
NA | TRBJ2-2 | TRBV5-1 | CASSTKGDQYTGELFF
NA | TRBJ2-1 | TRBV29-1 | CSAGGLTRANEQFF
NA | TRBJ2-4 | TRBV6-6 | CASSYQDLKSWGIQYF
TRBD2 | TRBJ2-3 | TRBV7-6 | CASSLSLGGRATDTQYF
NA | TRBJ2-5 | TRBV28 | CASRLGGKETQYF
NA | TRBJ2-3 | TRBV10-1 | CASSAAQDTQYF
NA | TRBJ1-5 | TRBV2 | CASSKDLGNQPQHF
NA | TRBJ1-1 | TRBV29-1 | CSVGTLNTEAFF
NA | TRBJ1-2 | TRBV13 | CASSRSGYGYTF